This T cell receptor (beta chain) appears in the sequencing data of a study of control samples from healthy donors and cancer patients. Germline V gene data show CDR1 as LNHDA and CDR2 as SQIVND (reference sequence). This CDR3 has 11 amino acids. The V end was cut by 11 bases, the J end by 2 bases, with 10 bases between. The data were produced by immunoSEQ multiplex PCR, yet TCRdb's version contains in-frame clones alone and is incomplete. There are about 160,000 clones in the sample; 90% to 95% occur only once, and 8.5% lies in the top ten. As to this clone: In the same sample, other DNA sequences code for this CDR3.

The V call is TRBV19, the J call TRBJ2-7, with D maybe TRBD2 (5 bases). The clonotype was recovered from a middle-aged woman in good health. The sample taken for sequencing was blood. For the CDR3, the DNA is TGTGCCTCCCGGGGAGCCTACGAGCAGTACTTC. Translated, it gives CASRGAYEQYF.